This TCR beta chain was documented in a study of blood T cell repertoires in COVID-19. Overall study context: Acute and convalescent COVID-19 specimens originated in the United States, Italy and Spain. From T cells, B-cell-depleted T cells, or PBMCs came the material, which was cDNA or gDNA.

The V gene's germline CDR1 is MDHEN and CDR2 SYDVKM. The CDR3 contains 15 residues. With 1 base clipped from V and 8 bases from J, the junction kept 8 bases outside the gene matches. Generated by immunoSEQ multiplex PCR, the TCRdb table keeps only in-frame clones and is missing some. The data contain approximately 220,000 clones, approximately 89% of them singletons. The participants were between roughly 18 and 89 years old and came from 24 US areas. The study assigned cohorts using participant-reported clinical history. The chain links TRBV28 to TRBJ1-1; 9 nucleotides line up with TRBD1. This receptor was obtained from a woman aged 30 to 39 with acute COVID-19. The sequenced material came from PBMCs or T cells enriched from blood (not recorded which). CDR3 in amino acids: CASSLSYRGRGEAFF. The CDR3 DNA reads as TGTGCCAGCAGTTTATCTTACAGGGGGCGCGGGGAAGCTTTCTTT.